This T cell receptor (beta chain) came from a study of T cells after yellow fever vaccination. Whole-study context: SMART-Seq v4 Ultra Low Input handled preparation of low-cell-number fractions.

Germline V gene sequence: CDR1 LNHNV, CDR2 YYDKDF (reference sequence). Trimming at V came to 3 bases and at J to 7 bases, leaving 10 bases not matched to a gene. The CDR3 contains 16 residues. From the 5' RACE reads, TCRdb called clonotypes with MiXCR, one entry per CDR3 protein. The repertoire includes around 590,000 distinct CDR3 sequences, about 12% of them detected once, and 14% to 15% sits in the top ten. In this sample, this clonotype turned up a few times. The sequencing used PBMCs, collected on the day of the yellow fever booster vaccination. This clonotype was obtained from a man younger than 40 who received the YFV17D yellow fever vaccine. V gene TRBV15 combines with J gene TRBJ2-1, with 9 bases identical to TRBD2. CDR3 DNA: TGTGCCACCAGCAGGATAGCGGGAGTTAAGAGGAATGAGCAGTTCTTC. Its protein is CATSRIAGVKRNEQFF.